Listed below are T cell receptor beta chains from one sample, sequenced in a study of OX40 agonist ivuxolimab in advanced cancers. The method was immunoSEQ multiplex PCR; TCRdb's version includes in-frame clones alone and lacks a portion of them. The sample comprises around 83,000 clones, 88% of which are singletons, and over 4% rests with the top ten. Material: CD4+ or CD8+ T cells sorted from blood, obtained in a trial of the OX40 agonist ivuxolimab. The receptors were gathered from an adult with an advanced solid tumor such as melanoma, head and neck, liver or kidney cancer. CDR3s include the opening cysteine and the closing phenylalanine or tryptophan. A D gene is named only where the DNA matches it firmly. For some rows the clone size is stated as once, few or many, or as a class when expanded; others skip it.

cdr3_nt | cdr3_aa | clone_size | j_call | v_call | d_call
TGTGCCAGTAGTATGTCCCCTAGCTTCCCCTACAATGAGCAGTTCTTC | CASSMSPSFPYNEQFF | - | TRBJ2-1 | TRBV19 | -
TGTGCCAGCAGCTTAAGCGGGAGTGACATCAATGAGCAGTTCTTC | CASSLSGSDINEQFF | few | TRBJ2-1 | TRBV7-3 | TRBD2
TGCGCCAGCAGCTACGGACACAAACCCCAAGAGACCCAGTACTTC | CASSYGHKPQETQYF | - | TRBJ2-5 | TRBV5-1 | -
TGTGCCAGTAGTATTAAGGGGGGAGGCAATCAGCCCCAGCATTTT | CASSIKGGGNQPQHF | - | TRBJ1-5 | TRBV19 | -
TGTGCCAGTAGTATAGGGGCCAGTCTACAAGAGACCCAGTACTTC | CASSIGASLQETQYF | - | TRBJ2-5 | TRBV19 | -
TGTGCCAGCACTCCCAGGGTAGACTATGGCTACACCTTC | CASTPRVDYGYTF | - | TRBJ1-2 | TRBV28 | -
TGCGCCAGCAGCTTGGAGGCAGGGTCTCGAGAGACCCAGTACTTC | CASSLEAGSRETQYF | - | TRBJ2-5 | TRBV5-1 | -
TGTGCCAGCAGCTTAGATACAGGGCCCTTGGCCCAGTACTTC | CASSLDTGPLAQYF | - | TRBJ2-5 | TRBV7-2 | -
TGCGCCAGCAGCCCGGACGGGAATGAAAAACTGTTTTTT | CASSPDGNEKLFF | once | TRBJ1-4 | TRBV5-1 | -
TGTGCCAGCAGCCTACCGGGACTAGCGGAGCAGTTCTTC | CASSLPGLAEQFF | - | TRBJ2-1 | TRBV11-3 | TRBD2
TGTGCCAGCAGCTTAATGGCTAGCGGGACGCAGTATTTT | CASSLMASGTQYF | once | TRBJ2-3 | TRBV7-2 | TRBD2
TGTGCCAGCAGTACACCGGACAGGAATGAGCAGTTCTTC | CASSTPDRNEQFF | - | TRBJ2-1 | TRBV25-1 | TRBD1
TGCGCCAGCAGCTTGGACAGGGGAAAAGAGACCCAGTACTTC | CASSLDRGKETQYF | once | TRBJ2-5 | TRBV5-1 | TRBD1
TGTGCCAGCAGTAAACTAGCGGGAGCGGCTTACGAGCAGTACTTC | CASSKLAGAAYEQYF | - | TRBJ2-7 | TRBV6-5 | TRBD2
TGTGCCAGCAGCAAAGGGGGGGAGTGCGAGCAGTACTTC | CASSKGGECEQYF | few | TRBJ2-7 | TRBV21-1 | -
TGTGCCAGCAGTGCGACCCCGGAAACCCAGTACTTC | CASSATPETQYF | once | TRBJ2-5 | TRBV6-5 | -
TGTGCCAGCAGCCTCAGGGACATAGGCTACACCTTC | CASSLRDIGYTF | - | TRBJ1-2 | TRBV11-2 | -
TGTGCCAGCAGCCCCGAAGATTTTGAGACCCAGTACTTC | CASSPEDFETQYF | once | TRBJ2-5 | TRBV6-6 | -
TGCGCCAGCAGTTTAGGACTAGCGGGAGGGATGGGCACAGATACGCAGTATTTT | CASSLGLAGGMGTDTQYF | few | TRBJ2-3 | TRBV5-1 | TRBD2
TGCGCCAGCAGTGAAGGGGCAGGGGGCCGAAACACCATATATTTT | CASSEGAGGRNTIYF | - | TRBJ1-3 | TRBV10-2 | TRBD1
TGTGCCAGCAGTGTAGTTAGGGGAGATACGCAGTATTTT | CASSVVRGDTQYF | - | TRBJ2-3 | TRBV6-1 | -
TGTGCCAGTAGTCGTCAGGTCAATGAAAAACTGTTTTTT | CASSRQVNEKLFF | - | TRBJ1-4 | TRBV19 | -
TGTGCCAGCAGTTTACCCCCTACAAATGAGCAGTTCTTC | CASSLPPTNEQFF | - | TRBJ2-1 | TRBV27 | -
TGTGCCAGCAGCTTTTCTAGTATTGGCGGGGAGCTGTTTTTT | CASSFSSIGGELFF | - | TRBJ2-2 | TRBV7-9 | -
TGCGCCAGCAGCTTGGTTTCCTTGCGGACTAGCGGGATGTCCTACGAGCAGTACTTC | CASSLVSLRTSGMSYEQYF | few | TRBJ2-7 | TRBV5-1 | TRBD2
TGTGCCAGCAGCGTAGGGCGGGATAGCACAGATACGCAGTATTTT | CASSVGRDSTDTQYF | - | TRBJ2-3 | TRBV9 | -
TGTGCCTGGAGTGGATCCTACGAGCAGTACTTC | CAWSGSYEQYF | - | TRBJ2-7 | TRBV30 | -
TGTGCCAGCAGGTGGCGTACGAGCCACAATGAGCAGTTCTTC | CASRWRTSHNEQFF | - | TRBJ2-1 | TRBV6-1 | -
TGTGCCAGCAGCGATCGACTAGCGGGGGGAGAGACCCAGTACTTC | CASSDRLAGGETQYF | - | TRBJ2-5 | TRBV5-4 | TRBD2
TGTGCCAGCGCCAAGAGGGACAGGGGGCATCCCGGGGAGCTGTTTTTT | CASAKRDRGHPGELFF | - | TRBJ2-2 | TRBV11-3 | TRBD1
TGTGCCACCAGCAGAGCACAGGGCAATCAGCCCCAGCATTTT | CATSRAQGNQPQHF | - | TRBJ1-5 | TRBV15 | -
TGCGCCAGCAGCTTGGCCAATATTGGGGTGTCAACCGGGGAGCTGTTTTTT | CASSLANIGVSTGELFF | - | TRBJ2-2 | TRBV5-1 | -
TGTGCCAGCAGTTTAGTCGTCGGGGCGTCAACTAATGAAAAACTGTTTTTT | CASSLVVGASTNEKLFF | - | TRBJ1-4 | TRBV28 | -
TGTGCCTGGAGTGCGGGTGTCAGTTTGGGGTATGGCTACACCTTC | CAWSAGVSLGYGYTF | - | TRBJ1-2 | TRBV30 | -
TGCGCCAGCAGCTTGTACGGGTTCGGGGGGCTCTACAATGAGCAGTTCTTC | CASSLYGFGGLYNEQFF | - | TRBJ2-1 | TRBV5-1 | -
TGTGCCAGCAGCCGAGCACTAGCGGGCTACAATGAGCAGTTCTTC | CASSRALAGYNEQFF | - | TRBJ2-1 | TRBV28 | TRBD2
TGTGCCAGCACCCTGGGACTCGGGACCGGGGAGCTGTTTTTT | CASTLGLGTGELFF | - | TRBJ2-2 | TRBV11-2 | -
TGTGCCAGCAGCCAAGAAGGACAGGTTGGGCGACAGAGGCAGTACTTC | CASSQEGQVGRQRQYF | - | TRBJ2-7 | TRBV4-2 | TRBD1
TGTGCCAGCAGTGCCCAACAGGGAGACTACAATGAGCAGTTCTTC | CASSAQQGDYNEQFF | - | TRBJ2-1 | TRBV6-1 | -
TGTGCCAGCAGCAAAGGAGGATGGGGGCGCGACCAAGAAAAACTGTTTTTT | CASSKGGWGRDQEKLFF | - | TRBJ1-4 | TRBV13 | -
TGCGCCAGCAGCCAAGATACAGGGGGCACTGGCTACACCTTC | CASSQDTGGTGYTF | - | TRBJ1-2 | TRBV4-1 | TRBD1
TGTGCCAGCAGCTTAGACAGGGGGAACACTGAAGCTTTCTTT | CASSLDRGNTEAFF | few | TRBJ1-1 | TRBV7-8 | TRBD1
TGTGCCAGCAGCTTAGCCGCTAGCGCTGCGGATACGCAGTATTTT | CASSLAASAADTQYF | - | TRBJ2-3 | TRBV7-3 | -
TGCACCAGCAGCCAAGAGGGCCCCTGGGGAGCGGGAGGGCGTTATACGCAGTATTTT | CTSSQEGPWGAGGRYTQYF | - | TRBJ2-3 | TRBV1 | -
TGTGCCAGTAGTATGGGTGGGGCCACAGATACGCAGTATTTT | CASSMGGATDTQYF | - | TRBJ2-3 | TRBV19 | -
TGTGCCAGCAGCGGACCGCCAGGGCAGCCCCAGCATTTT | CASSGPPGQPQHF | - | TRBJ1-5 | TRBV6-1 | -
TGTGCCAGCAGGGGTCTGGCCAAAAACATTCAGTACTTC | CASRGLAKNIQYF | - | TRBJ2-4 | TRBV2 | -
TGTGCCAGTATGGAGGAAGTTAATTCACCCCTCCACTTT | CASMEEVNSPLHF | - | TRBJ1-6 | TRBV19 | -
TGTGCCAGCAGCCTCGGACGGCTTGGCTACACCTTC | CASSLGRLGYTF | - | TRBJ1-2 | TRBV11-3 | -
TGTGCCTGGAGTGTGCCAGGGGGCGGTCAGCCCCAGCATTTT | CAWSVPGGGQPQHF | - | TRBJ1-5 | TRBV30 | TRBD1
TGTGCCAGCAGCTACTCTGTCAGGGAGGGGTTGGCTAATGAAAAACTGTTTTTT | CASSYSVREGLANEKLFF | - | TRBJ1-4 | TRBV7-8 | -
TGTGCCAGCAGTTACTTGGGAGGGTTCGGGGAGCTGTTTTTT | CASSYLGGFGELFF | - | TRBJ2-2 | TRBV6-6 | TRBD2
TGTGCCAGCAGCCCGTTCGGGGGCGCGGGGAATGAGCAGTTCTTC | CASSPFGGAGNEQFF | - | TRBJ2-1 | TRBV5-5 | -
TGTGCCAGCTCACCGGGGGGGGCGCCGCATTACAATGAGCAGTTCTTC | CASSPGGAPHYNEQFF | - | TRBJ2-1 | TRBV18 | -
TGCGCCAGCAGCTTGGGCGCGGGACTAGGGACGAATGAGCAGTTCTTC | CASSLGAGLGTNEQFF | - | TRBJ2-1 | TRBV5-1 | TRBD2